This is a list of T cell receptor beta chains from one sample in a study of beta chain features in type 1 diabetes. TCRdb's copy holds only in-frame clones and misses some; the assay was immunoSEQ multiplex PCR. The repertoire holds about 210,000 clones, with under 13% as singletons. Sequenced: central memory CD4+ T cells from blood. These receptors came from a man between 18 and 35 years old in good health. Both conserved end residues are part of each CDR3. Fields, in order: V gene, clone size, J gene, D gene, CDR3 protein, CDR3 DNA. A D gene is named only where the DNA matches it firmly. Rows give clone size only sometimes, using once, few, many, or a class for an expanded clone.

TRBV5-1	few	TRBJ2-1	TRBD2	CASSLITSAYNEQFF	TGCGCCAGCAGCTTGATAACTAGCGCTTACAATGAGCAGTTCTTC
TRBV5-4	NA	TRBJ1-1	NA	CASSPRRGDTEAFF	TGTGCCAGCAGCCCTAGAAGAGGAGACACTGAAGCTTTCTTT
TRBV4-2	few	TRBJ2-1	NA	CASSLRLAAGGDEQFF	TGTGCCAGCAGCCTCAGACTAGCCGCCGGGGGCGATGAGCAGTTCTTC
TRBV14	few	TRBJ2-1	NA	CASSQDPPVASYNEQFF	TGTGCCAGCAGCCAAGATCCCCCAGTAGCCTCCTACAATGAGCAGTTCTTC
TRBV4-2	NA	TRBJ1-4	NA	CASSQERGEKLFF	TGTGCCAGCAGCCAAGAGCGCGGTGAAAAACTGTTTTTT
TRBV11-1	few	TRBJ2-5	TRBD1	CASSGDREETQYF	TGTGCCAGCAGCGGGGACAGAGAAGAGACCCAGTACTTC
TRBV7-9	NA	TRBJ2-1	TRBD1	CASRRSGPGQKVYNEQFF	TGTGCCAGCAGGCGTAGTGGACCGGGACAGAAAGTATACAATGAGCAGTTCTTC
TRBV25-1	NA	TRBJ1-4	NA	CASSTGPRSEKLFF	TGTGCCAGCAGTACAGGACCCCGATCGGAAAAACTGTTTTTT
TRBV30	NA	TRBJ1-5	NA	CAWSVAGIQGQPQHF	TGTGCCTGGAGTGTCGCCGGAATACAAGGCCAGCCCCAGCATTTT
TRBV4-1	few	TRBJ2-5	NA	CASSQALREGETQYF	TGCGCCAGCAGCCAAGCCCTCCGAGAGGGGGAGACCCAGTACTTC
TRBV29-1	NA	TRBJ2-7	NA	CSVEGEGRYEQYF	TGCAGCGTTGAAGGGGAAGGAAGATACGAGCAGTACTTC
TRBV6-6	NA	TRBJ2-1	TRBD1	CASSYSGTAYNEQFF	TGTGCCAGCAGTTACTCGGGGACAGCGTACAATGAGCAGTTCTTC
TRBV28	few	TRBJ1-3	NA	CASRRGNTIYF	TGTGCCAGCAGACGGGGAAACACCATATATTTT
TRBV15	few	TRBJ2-7	TRBD2	CATSRDSPRTGGNEQYF	TGTGCCACCAGCAGAGATTCACCCAGGACCGGGGGGAACGAGCAGTACTTC
TRBV30	NA	TRBJ2-1	NA	CAWSVLIVDNEQFF	TGTGCCTGGAGTGTACTGATAGTTGACAATGAGCAGTTCTTC
TRBV4-2	NA	TRBJ2-1	NA	CASSQGGREVDEQFF	TGTGCCAGCAGCCAAGGCGGCAGGGAGGTAGATGAGCAGTTCTTC
TRBV4-1	NA	TRBJ2-1	TRBD2	CASSHPSGRASDYNEQFF	TGCGCCAGCAGCCATCCGAGCGGGAGGGCCTCAGATTACAATGAGCAGTTCTTC
TRBV14	few	TRBJ2-7	NA	CASSRTGPYEQYF	TGTGCCAGCAGCCGTACAGGCCCCTACGAGCAGTACTTC
TRBV7-2	NA	TRBJ2-6	NA	CASSSPGANVLTF	TGTGCCAGCAGCTCCCCGGGGGCCAACGTCCTGACTTTC
TRBV14	few	TRBJ2-6	NA	CASSQGKGSGANVLTF	TGTGCCAGCAGCCAAGGAAAGGGGTCTGGGGCCAACGTCCTGACTTTC
TRBV6-6	few	TRBJ2-4	NA	CASSYVGSRSNIQYF	TGTGCCAGCAGCTACGTAGGGAGCAGATCAAACATTCAGTACTTC
TRBV7-2	many	TRBJ2-1	NA	CASSSLGREQFF	TGTGCCAGCAGCTCATTAGGGCGGGAGCAGTTCTTC
TRBV7-9	few	TRBJ2-1	TRBD2	CASSLALAGVNEQFF	TGTGCCAGCAGCTTAGCACTAGCGGGAGTTAATGAGCAGTTCTTC
TRBV7-2	few	TRBJ2-3	NA	CASSVDVGTQYF	TGTGCCAGCAGCGTGGACGTTGGTACGCAGTATTTT
TRBV29-1	many	TRBJ2-4	NA	CSVDKGKRDIQYF	TGCAGCGTTGATAAGGGAAAGAGGGACATTCAGTACTTC
TRBV15	NA	TRBJ2-1	NA	CATSRDGGVLAEQFF	TGTGCCACCAGCAGGGATGGGGGCGTACTAGCGGAGCAGTTCTTC
TRBV7-2	many	TRBJ2-5	NA	CASSLVQETQYF	TGTGCCAGCAGCTTAGTCCAAGAGACCCAGTACTTC
TRBV7-9	NA	TRBJ2-5	NA	CASSLGQFQETQYF	TGTGCCAGCAGCTTAGGGCAGTTCCAAGAGACCCAGTACTTC
TRBV29-1	NA	TRBJ2-3	TRBD1	CSVEGTQGNPDTQYF	TGCAGCGTTGAAGGGACACAGGGGAATCCAGATACGCAGTATTTT
TRBV5-1	NA	TRBJ2-7	NA	CASSIGTLGTYEQYF	TGCGCCAGCAGCATTGGTACGCTGGGCACCTACGAGCAGTACTTC
TRBV5-1	few	TRBJ2-3	NA	CASSLDASRTDTQYF	TGCGCCAGCAGCTTGGATGCAAGCCGCACAGATACGCAGTATTTT
TRBV19	NA	TRBJ1-1	NA	CASSITGLGTEAFF	TGTGCCAGTAGTATTACAGGGCTAGGCACTGAAGCTTTCTTT
TRBV4-1	few	TRBJ2-5	NA	CASSLVFGPRRETQYF	TGCGCCAGCAGCCTCGTTTTCGGACCCAGGAGGGAGACCCAGTACTTC
TRBV11-2	few	TRBJ1-2	NA	CASSRDVNYGYTF	TGTGCCAGCAGCCGGGACGTCAACTATGGCTACACCTTC
TRBV14	few	TRBJ2-2	NA	CASSAYGTGELFF	TGTGCCAGCAGCGCTTACGGAACCGGGGAGCTGTTTTTT
TRBV29-1	few	TRBJ2-7	TRBD2	CSVVLTSYGYEQYF	TGCAGCGTCGTATTGACTAGCTATGGTTACGAGCAGTACTTC
TRBV4-1	many	TRBJ2-1	NA	CASSPTETKMGEQFF	TGCGCCAGCAGCCCCACAGAGACGAAAATGGGTGAGCAGTTCTTC
TRBV5-6	few	TRBJ2-1	NA	CASSSPGRNNEQFF	TGTGCCAGCAGCTCGCCGGGCAGAAACAATGAGCAGTTCTTC
TRBV28	NA	TRBJ2-4	TRBD1	CASSFEDRGNIQYF	TGTGCCAGCAGTTTTGAGGACAGGGGGAACATTCAGTACTTC
TRBV7-9	NA	TRBJ2-5	TRBD2	CASSSGRSGGGQETQYF	TGTGCCAGCAGCTCTGGGCGGTCGGGAGGTGGCCAAGAGACCCAGTACTTC
TRBV2	many	TRBJ2-6	NA	CASSEARGRGVLTF	TGTGCCAGCAGTGAAGCGCGAGGGAGAGGCGTCCTGACTTTC
TRBV7-9	many	TRBJ2-3	TRBD2	CASSPIAGGSTDTQYF	TGTGCCAGCAGCCCGATCGCGGGAGGGTCCACAGATACGCAGTATTTT
TRBV19	few	TRBJ2-2	NA	CASSINPGGSGELFF	TGTGCCAGTAGTATTAATCCTGGGGGCTCCGGGGAGCTGTTTTTT
TRBV11-2	NA	TRBJ2-7	NA	CASSLDSGYEQYF	TGTGCCAGCAGCTTAGATAGCGGCTACGAGCAGTACTTC
TRBV21-1	many	TRBJ2-3	NA	CPTGQASTDTQYF	TGTCCTACAGGGCAGGCCAGCACAGATACGCAGTATTTT
TRBV6-1	NA	TRBJ2-4	NA	CASSEVGAKNIQYF	TGTGCCAGCAGTGAAGTGGGAGCCAAAAACATTCAGTACTTC
TRBV2	NA	TRBJ1-4	NA	CASRRRGSTNEKLFF	TGTGCCAGCAGGCGTCGGGGAAGTACTAATGAAAAACTGTTTTTT
TRBV9	few	TRBJ2-3	NA	CASSTREWQDTQYF	TGTGCCAGCAGCACGAGGGAGTGGCAAGATACGCAGTATTTT
TRBV19	NA	TRBJ2-3	NA	CASSFANSDTQYF	TGTGCCAGTAGTTTCGCCAATTCAGATACGCAGTATTTT
TRBV7-8	NA	TRBJ2-7	NA	CASSSGPGGAYEQYF	TGTGCCAGCAGCTCAGGCCCCGGAGGGGCCTACGAGCAGTACTTC
TRBV5-8	NA	TRBJ2-3	NA	CASSPGPTADTQYF	TGTGCCAGCAGCCCGGGACCAACTGCGGATACGCAGTATTTT
TRBV7-2	few	TRBJ2-7	NA	CASSRTYEQYF	TGTGCCAGCAGCAGGACCTACGAGCAGTACTTC
TRBV10-3	many	TRBJ2-3	TRBD2	CAISGMASGSTDTQYF	TGTGCCATCAGTGGGATGGCTAGCGGGAGTACAGATACGCAGTATTTT
TRBV6-5	few	TRBJ1-5	TRBD1	CASRRQGPDQPQHF	TGTGCCAGCAGGCGACAGGGTCCTGATCAGCCCCAGCATTTT
TRBV7-2	few	TRBJ2-3	NA	CASSSPGADTQYF	TGTGCCAGCAGCTCCCCGGGGGCGGATACGCAGTATTTT
TRBV19	NA	TRBJ1-2	NA	CASSIDERYYGYTF	TGTGCCAGTAGTATAGATGAACGGTACTATGGCTACACCTTC
TRBV9	NA	TRBJ2-1	TRBD2	CASSVDSWTSGRDEQFF	TGTGCCAGCAGCGTAGATTCCTGGACTAGCGGGAGAGATGAGCAGTTCTTC
TRBV20-1	NA	TRBJ1-1	NA	CSATRGTEAFF	TGCAGTGCTACTCGGGGGACTGAAGCTTTCTTT
TRBV10-3	few	TRBJ2-7	TRBD1	CAITPDRGVYEQYF	TGTGCCATCACTCCGGACAGGGGGGTCTACGAGCAGTACTTC